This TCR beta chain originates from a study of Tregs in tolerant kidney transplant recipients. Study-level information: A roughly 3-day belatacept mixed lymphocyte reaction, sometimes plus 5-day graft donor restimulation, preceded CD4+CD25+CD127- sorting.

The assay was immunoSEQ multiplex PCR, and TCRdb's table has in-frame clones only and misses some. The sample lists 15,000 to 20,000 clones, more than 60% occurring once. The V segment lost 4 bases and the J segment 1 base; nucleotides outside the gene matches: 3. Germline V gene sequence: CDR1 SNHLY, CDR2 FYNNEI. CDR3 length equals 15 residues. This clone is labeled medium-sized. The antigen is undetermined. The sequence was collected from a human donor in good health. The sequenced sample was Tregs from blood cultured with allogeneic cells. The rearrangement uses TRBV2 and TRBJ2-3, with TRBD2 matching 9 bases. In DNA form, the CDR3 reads TGTGCCAGCAGTGTGAGGACTAGCGGCACAGATACGCAGTATTTT. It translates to CASSVRTSGTDTQYF.